The 6 T cell receptor beta chains listed next were all sequenced from one sample in a study of shared clonotypes between healthy human individuals. The repertoire was sequenced with immunoSEQ multiplex PCR; TCRdb's copy has only in-frame clones and lacks some. The sample shows around 1,100,000 clones, approximately 80% of them seen only once. What was sequenced was memory CD4+ T cells from PBMCs. The subset is: CD45RA-negative fraction. These receptors were taken from a man younger than 35 in good health. Some clones in this sample may be carry-over from other donors' samples.

The rearrangement links TRBV5-1 to TRBJ1-2; D ambiguous. The CDR3 has 15 residues. CDR1 is SGHRS, CDR2 YFSETQ, per germline. V was shortened by 0 bases and J by 7 bases, with 16 bases between the two germline ends. DNA of the CDR3: TGCGCCAGCAGCTTGGACCCGTCACCGGTGGGTGGCTACACCTTC. Encoded protein: CASSLDPSPVGGYTF.

This clone occurred once. The chain has TRBV19 and TRBJ2-5, with 10 bases aligning to TRBD1. In germline, CDR1 is LNHDA, CDR2 SQIVND (reference sequence). Trimming removed 5 bases from V and 5 bases from J; junction bases left unmatched: 2. The CDR3 loop spans 13 amino acids. Here the CDR3 reads CASSGTGAETQYF. The CDR3, as DNA: TGTGCCAGTAGTGGGACAGGGGCGGAGACCCAGTACTTC.

The chain couples TRBV5-1 to TRBJ1-2; 7 nucleotides align to TRBD1. After removal of 4 bases from V and 8 bases from J, the junction contained 8 bases not matched to a gene. This CDR3 comprises 13 residues. Germline V gene data show CDR1 as SGHRS and CDR2 as YFSETQ. CDR3 protein: CASSPTTGRGYTF. DNA for the CDR3: TGCGCCAGCAGCCCGACGACAGGGCGCGGCTACACCTTC.

DNA of the CDR3: TGTGCCAGTAGGGCACTAGCGGACTCTCTAGTCTACGAGCAGTACTTC. Translated: CASRALADSLVYEQYF. The chain couples TRBV19 to TRBJ2-7, with 8 nucleotides matching TRBD2. Germline V gene data show CDR1 as LNHDA and CDR2 as SQIVND (reference sequence). V shed 6 bases, J shed 3 bases, and the junction held 13 bases outside the gene matches. CDR3 length: 16 amino acids.

The chain joins TRBV6-5 to TRBJ2-1; TRBD1 is a possible D gene (5 bases). V was cut by 0 bases and J by 5 bases, with 14 bases left in between. CDR3 length equals 16 residues. The germline gives CDR1 MNHEY, CDR2 SVGAGI. The CDR3 DNA sequence: TGTGCCAGCAGTTACTCGGGGCTCACCGTGAACAATGAGCAGTTCTTC. Its translation is CASSYSGLTVNNEQFF.

The chain has TRBV29-1 and TRBJ2-7; the match to TRBD1 covers 9 bases. V lost 8 bases, J lost 5 bases, and 13 bases stayed unmatched. This CDR3 contains 14 residues. Per germline, CDR1 SQVTM and CDR2 ANQGSEA. The CDR3 DNA is TGCAGCATCCAAATACCGGGACAGGGTCACGAGCAGTACTTC. Encoded protein: CSIQIPGQGHEQYF.